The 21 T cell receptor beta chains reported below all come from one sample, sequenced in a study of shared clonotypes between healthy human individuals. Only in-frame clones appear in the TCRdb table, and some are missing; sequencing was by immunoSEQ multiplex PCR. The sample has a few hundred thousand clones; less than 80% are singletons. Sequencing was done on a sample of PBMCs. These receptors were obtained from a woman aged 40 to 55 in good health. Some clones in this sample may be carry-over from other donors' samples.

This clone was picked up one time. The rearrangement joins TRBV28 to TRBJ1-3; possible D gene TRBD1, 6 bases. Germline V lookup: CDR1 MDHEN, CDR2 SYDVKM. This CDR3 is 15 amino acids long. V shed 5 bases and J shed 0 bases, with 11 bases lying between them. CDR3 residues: CASSQGGASGNTIYF. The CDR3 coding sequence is TGTGCCAGCAGTCAAGGGGGTGCCTCTGGAAACACCATATATTTT.

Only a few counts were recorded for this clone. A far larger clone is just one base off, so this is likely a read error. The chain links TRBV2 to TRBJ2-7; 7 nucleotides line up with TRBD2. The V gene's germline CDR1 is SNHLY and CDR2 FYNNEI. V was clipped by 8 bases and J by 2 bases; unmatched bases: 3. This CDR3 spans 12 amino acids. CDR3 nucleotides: TGTGCCAGCCAGCGGGGCCCCTACGAGCAGTACTTC. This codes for CASQRGPYEQYF.

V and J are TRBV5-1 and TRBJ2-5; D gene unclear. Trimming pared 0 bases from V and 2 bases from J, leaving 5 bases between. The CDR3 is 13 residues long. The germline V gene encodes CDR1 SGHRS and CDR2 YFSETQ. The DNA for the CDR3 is TGCGCCAGCAGCTTGGCTCAGCAAGAGACCCAGTACTTC. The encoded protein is CASSLAQQETQYF.

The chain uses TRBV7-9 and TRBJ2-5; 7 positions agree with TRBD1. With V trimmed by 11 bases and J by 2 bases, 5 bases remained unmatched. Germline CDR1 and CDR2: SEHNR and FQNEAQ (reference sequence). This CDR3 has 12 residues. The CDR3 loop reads CAGRTGQETQYF. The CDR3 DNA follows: TGTGCCGGGCGGACAGGACAAGAGACCCAGTACTTC.

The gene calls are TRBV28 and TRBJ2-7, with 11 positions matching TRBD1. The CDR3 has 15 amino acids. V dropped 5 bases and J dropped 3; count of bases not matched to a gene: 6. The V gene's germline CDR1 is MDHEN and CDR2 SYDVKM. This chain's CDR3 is CASSPGTGGYYEQYF. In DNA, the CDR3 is TGTGCCAGCAGTCCCGGGACAGGGGGTTACTACGAGCAGTACTTC.

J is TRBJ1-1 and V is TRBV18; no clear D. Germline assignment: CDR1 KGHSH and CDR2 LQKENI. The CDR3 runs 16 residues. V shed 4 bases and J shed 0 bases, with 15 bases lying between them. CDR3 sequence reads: CASSRWESSMNTEAFF. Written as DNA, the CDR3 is TGTGCCAGCTCACGGTGGGAGAGCAGCATGAACACTGAAGCTTTCTTT.

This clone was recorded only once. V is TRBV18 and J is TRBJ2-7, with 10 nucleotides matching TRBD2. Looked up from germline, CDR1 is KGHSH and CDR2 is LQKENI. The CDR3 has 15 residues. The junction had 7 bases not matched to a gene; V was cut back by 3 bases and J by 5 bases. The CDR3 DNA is TGTGCCAGCTCACCGCTACTAGCGGGAATCGACGAGCAGTACTTC. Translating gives CASSPLLAGIDEQYF.

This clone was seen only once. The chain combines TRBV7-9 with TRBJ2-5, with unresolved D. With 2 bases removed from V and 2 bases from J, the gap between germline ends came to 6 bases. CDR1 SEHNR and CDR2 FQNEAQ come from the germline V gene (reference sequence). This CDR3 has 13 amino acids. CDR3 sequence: CASSLYDQETQYF. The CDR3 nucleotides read TGTGCCAGCAGCTTATACGATCAAGAGACCCAGTACTTC.

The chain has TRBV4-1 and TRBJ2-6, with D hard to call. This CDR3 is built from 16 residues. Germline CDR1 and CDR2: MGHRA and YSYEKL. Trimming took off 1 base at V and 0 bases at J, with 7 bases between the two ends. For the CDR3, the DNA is TGCGCCAGCAGCCAAGTGGTAGGCTCTGGGGCCAACGTCCTGACTTTC. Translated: CASSQVVGSGANVLTF.

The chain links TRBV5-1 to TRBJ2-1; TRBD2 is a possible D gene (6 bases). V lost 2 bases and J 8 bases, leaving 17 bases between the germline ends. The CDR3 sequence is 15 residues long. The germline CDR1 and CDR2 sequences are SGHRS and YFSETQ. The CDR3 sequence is CASSLRPGDGDEQFF. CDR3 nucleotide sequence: TGCGCCAGCAGCTTACGACCGGGAGATGGGGATGAGCAGTTCTTC. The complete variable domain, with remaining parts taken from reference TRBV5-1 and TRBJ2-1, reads KAGVTQTPRYLIKTRGQQVTLSCSPISGHRSVSWYQQTPGQGLQFLFEYFSETQRNKGNFPGRFSGRQFSNSRSEMNVSTLELGDSALYLCASSLRPGDGDEQFFGPGTRLTVL.

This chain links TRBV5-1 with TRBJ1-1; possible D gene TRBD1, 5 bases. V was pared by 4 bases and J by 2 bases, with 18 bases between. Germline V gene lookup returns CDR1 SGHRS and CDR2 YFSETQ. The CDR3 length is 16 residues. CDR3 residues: CASSPLLGTANTEAFF. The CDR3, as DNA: TGCGCCAGCAGCCCCCTACTTGGGACCGCCAACACTGAAGCTTTCTTT.

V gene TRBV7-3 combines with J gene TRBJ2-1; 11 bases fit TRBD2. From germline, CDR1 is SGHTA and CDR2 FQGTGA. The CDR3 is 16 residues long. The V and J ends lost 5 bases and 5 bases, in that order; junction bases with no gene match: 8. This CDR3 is CASSPLAGGTHNEQFF. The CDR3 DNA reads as TGTGCCAGCAGCCCCCTAGCGGGAGGTACACACAATGAGCAGTTCTTC.

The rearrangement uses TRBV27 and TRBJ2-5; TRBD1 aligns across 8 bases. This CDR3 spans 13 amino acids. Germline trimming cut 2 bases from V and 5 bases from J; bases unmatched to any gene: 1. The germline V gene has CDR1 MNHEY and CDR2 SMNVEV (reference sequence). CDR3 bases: TGTGCCAGCAGTTTACAGGGGGCTGAGACCCAGTACTTC. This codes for CASSLQGAETQYF.

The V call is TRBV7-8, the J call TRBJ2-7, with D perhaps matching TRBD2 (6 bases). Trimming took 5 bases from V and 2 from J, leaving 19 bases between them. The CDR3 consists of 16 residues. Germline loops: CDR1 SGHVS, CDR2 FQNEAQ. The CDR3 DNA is TGTGCCAGCAGCCCGGTCGCGGGGCTGGGGGCCTACGAGCAGTACTTC. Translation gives CASSPVAGLGAYEQYF. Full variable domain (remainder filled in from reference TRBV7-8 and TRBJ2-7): GAGVSQSPRYKVAKRGQDVALRCDPISGHVSLFWYQQALGQGPEFLTYFQNEAQLDKSGLPSDRFFAERPEGSVSTLKIQRTQQEDSAVYLCASSPVAGLGAYEQYFGPGTRLTVT.

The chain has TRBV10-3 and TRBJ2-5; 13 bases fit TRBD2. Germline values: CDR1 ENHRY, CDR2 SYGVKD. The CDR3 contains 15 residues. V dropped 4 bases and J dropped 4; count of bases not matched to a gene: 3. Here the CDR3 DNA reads TGTGCCATCAGTGTCGGACTAGCGGGAGTAGAGACCCAGTACTTC. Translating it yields CAISVGLAGVETQYF.

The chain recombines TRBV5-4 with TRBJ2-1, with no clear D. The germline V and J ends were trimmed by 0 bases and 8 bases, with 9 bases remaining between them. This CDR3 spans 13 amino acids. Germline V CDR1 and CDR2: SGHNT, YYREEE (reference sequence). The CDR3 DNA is TGTGCCAGCAGCTTGGGCAAAGTATATGAGCAGTTCTTC. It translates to CASSLGKVYEQFF. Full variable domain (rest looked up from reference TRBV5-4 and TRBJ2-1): ETGVTQSPTHLIKTRGQQVTLRCSSQSGHNTVSWYQQALGQGPQFIFQYYREEENGRGNFPPRFSGLQFPNYSSELNVNALELDDSALYLCASSLGKVYEQFFGPGTRLTVL.

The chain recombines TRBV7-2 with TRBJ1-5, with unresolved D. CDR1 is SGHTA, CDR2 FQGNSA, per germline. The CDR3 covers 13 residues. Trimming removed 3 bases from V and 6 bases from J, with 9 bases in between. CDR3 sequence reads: CASSLTPSQPQHF. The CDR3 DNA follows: TGTGCCAGCAGCTTGACACCCAGTCAGCCCCAGCATTTT.

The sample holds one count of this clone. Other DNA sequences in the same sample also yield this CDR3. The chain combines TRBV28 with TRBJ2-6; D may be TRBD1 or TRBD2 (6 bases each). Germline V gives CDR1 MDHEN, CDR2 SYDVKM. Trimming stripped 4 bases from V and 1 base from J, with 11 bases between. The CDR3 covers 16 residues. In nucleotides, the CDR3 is TGTGCCAGCAGTTGGGGGGCCCTATCTGGGGCCAACGTCCTGACTTTC. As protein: CASSWGALSGANVLTF.

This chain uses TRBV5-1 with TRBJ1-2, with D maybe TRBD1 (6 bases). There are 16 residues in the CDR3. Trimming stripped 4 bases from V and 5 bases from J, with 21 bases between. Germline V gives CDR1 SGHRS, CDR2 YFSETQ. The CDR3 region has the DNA TGCGCCAGCAGCCGTGGGACACACATCATAGAGTATGGCTACACCTTC. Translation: CASSRGTHIIEYGYTF.

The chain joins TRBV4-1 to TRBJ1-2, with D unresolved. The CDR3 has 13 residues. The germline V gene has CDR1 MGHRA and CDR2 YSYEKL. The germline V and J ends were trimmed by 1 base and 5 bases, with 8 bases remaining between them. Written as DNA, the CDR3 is TGCGCCAGCAGCCAAGTACTGGGATATGGCTACACCTTC. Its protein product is CASSQVLGYGYTF.

CDR3 in amino acids: CASSAIGTSGTVTGELFF. The CDR3 DNA is TGTGCCAGCAGTGCTATTGGGACTAGCGGGACGGTCACCGGGGAGCTGTTTTTT. This sequence joins TRBV27 and TRBJ2-2; 13 bases fit TRBD2. Looked up from germline, CDR1 is MNHEY and CDR2 is SMNVEV (reference sequence). The CDR3 spans 18 residues. J lost 4 bases, V lost 5 bases, and 10 bases had no gene match.